A selection of T cell receptor beta chains follows, all from one sample in a study of Ad26.COV2.S vaccination and SARS-CoV-2 variants. Using immunoSEQ multiplex PCR, the repertoire was profiled, and TCRdb retains in-frame clones only, with some absent. The data show fewer than 900,000 clones, roughly 90% seen once. The source material was peripheral blood, sampled in a trial of Ad26.COV2.S vaccine versus placebo. All receptors derive from a person aged 18-65 years who received the Ad26.COV2.S COVID-19 vaccine or a placebo. CDR3s include the opening cysteine and the closing phenylalanine or tryptophan. The order of the fields is D gene, V gene, clone size, J gene, CDR3 protein, CDR3 DNA. D genes are given only for firm matches. The listing skips clone size in some rows; elsewhere it reads once, few, many or a size class.

D: .
V: TRBV12-3/TRBV12-4
size: .
J: TRBJ1-2
CDR3: CASSLATSDGYTF
DNA: TGTGCCAGCAGTTTAGCAACCAGCGATGGCTACACCTTC

D: .
V: TRBV3-1/TRBV3-2
size: .
J: TRBJ1-2
CDR3: CASSRSEVAYGYTF
DNA: TGTGCCAGCAGCCGGTCCGAGGTGGCCTATGGCTACACCTTC

D: .
V: TRBV15
size: .
J: TRBJ2-5
CDR3: CATSRGEGLFETQYF
DNA: TGTGCCACCAGCAGAGGAGAGGGGTTGTTCGAGACCCAGTACTTC

D: .
V: TRBV29-1
size: .
J: TRBJ1-1
CDR3: CSVGKGGTFF
DNA: TGCAGCGTGGGCAAAGGGGGAACTTTCTTT

D: .
V: TRBV7-8
size: .
J: TRBJ1-6
CDR3: CASSLSGGDSPLHF
DNA: TGTGCCAGCAGCTTATCCGGGGGGGATTCACCCCTCCACTTT

D: .
V: TRBV7-9
size: .
J: TRBJ2-5
CDR3: CASTRLEGQETQYF
DNA: TGTGCCAGCACCCGCTTGGAGGGCCAAGAGACCCAGTACTTC

D: .
V: TRBV30
size: once
J: TRBJ1-4
CDR3: CAWSVSREKLFF
DNA: TGTGCCTGGAGTGTCAGTAGGGAAAAACTGTTTTTT

D: .
V: TRBV9
size: .
J: TRBJ1-2
CDR3: CASRRSVAGSGYGYTF
DNA: TGTGCCAGCCGTCGTTCCGTGGCAGGGTCGGGCTATGGCTACACCTTC

D: .
V: TRBV30
size: .
J: TRBJ1-2
CDR3: CAWRKGVNGYTF
DNA: TGTGCCTGGAGAAAAGGGGTGAATGGCTACACCTTC

D: .
V: TRBV2
size: .
J: TRBJ2-6
CDR3: CASRRTVSGANVLTF
DNA: TGTGCCAGCAGGAGGACAGTCTCTGGGGCCAACGTCCTGACTTTC

D: .
V: TRBV23-1
size: .
J: TRBJ1-6
CDR3: CASSQSSNYNSPLHF
DNA: TGCGCCAGCAGTCAATCATCAAACTATAATTCACCCCTCCACTTT

D: TRBD2
V: TRBV11-2
size: .
J: TRBJ2-7
CDR3: CASSRGLAGVDEQYF
DNA: TGTGCCAGCAGCCGCGGACTAGCGGGAGTGGACGAGCAGTACTTC

D: .
V: TRBV9
size: .
J: TRBJ1-1
CDR3: CASSVVQGRDGTEAFF
DNA: TGTGCCAGCAGCGTAGTGCAGGGGAGAGATGGCACTGAAGCTTTCTTT

D: .
V: TRBV20-1
size: few
J: TRBJ2-7
CDR3: CSASSREAVAYEQYF
DNA: TGCAGTGCTAGTTCCCGGGAAGCGGTAGCCTACGAGCAGTACTTC

D: .
V: TRBV6-4
size: .
J: TRBJ2-3
CDR3: CASSDSGASTDTQYF
DNA: TGTGCCAGCAGTGACAGCGGCGCTAGCACAGATACGCAGTATTTT

D: .
V: TRBV30
size: .
J: TRBJ2-7
CDR3: CAISHGSGEQYF
DNA: TGTGCCATTTCCCACGGTTCCGGCGAGCAGTACTTC

D: .
V: TRBV7-9
size: .
J: TRBJ1-1
CDR3: CASSFGAGTEAFF
DNA: TGTGCCAGCAGCTTCGGGGCAGGCACTGAAGCTTTCTTT

D: TRBD1
V: TRBV5-1
size: .
J: TRBJ2-3
CDR3: CASSFRQGQDTQYF
DNA: TGCGCCAGCAGCTTTAGACAGGGCCAGGATACGCAGTATTTT

D: .
V: TRBV28
size: .
J: TRBJ1-1
CDR3: CASSLLGQNTEAFF
DNA: TGTGCCAGCAGTCTTCTGGGACAGAACACTGAAGCTTTCTTT

D: .
V: TRBV6-5
size: .
J: TRBJ1-5
CDR3: CASSYSNPGSNQPQHF
DNA: TGTGCCAGCAGTTACTCGAATCCTGGGAGCAATCAGCCCCAGCATTTT

D: .
V: TRBV30
size: .
J: TRBJ1-2
CDR3: CAWSGYLWGGYTF
DNA: TGTGCCTGGAGTGGTTACTTGTGGGGAGGCTACACCTTC

D: .
V: TRBV5-3
size: .
J: TRBJ1-2
CDR3: CARSAPGYGYTF
DNA: TGTGCCAGAAGCGCGCCCGGCTATGGCTACACCTTC

D: .
V: TRBV7-2
size: .
J: TRBJ1-4
CDR3: CASSEGFNEKLFF
DNA: TGTGCCAGCAGCGAGGGATTTAATGAAAAACTGTTTTTT

D: .
V: TRBV7-7
size: .
J: TRBJ2-5
CDR3: CASSLTDKSETQYF
DNA: TGTGCCAGCAGCTTAACCGACAAGTCGGAGACCCAGTACTTC

D: TRBD1
V: TRBV30
size: .
J: TRBJ2-2
CDR3: CAWTAGTGGAGELFF
DNA: TGTGCCTGGACCGCCGGGACAGGGGGGGCCGGGGAGCTGTTTTTT

D: .
V: TRBV19
size: .
J: TRBJ1-1
CDR3: CASSIGVTVEAFF
DNA: TGTGCCAGTAGTATAGGAGTGACAGTAGAAGCTTTCTTT

D: TRBD1
V: TRBV10-1
size: .
J: TRBJ1-4
CDR3: CASSESGRGLLFF
DNA: TGCGCCAGCAGTGAGTCGGGCAGGGGGCTTCTGTTTTTT

D: TRBD1
V: TRBV3-1/TRBV3-2
size: .
J: TRBJ2-1
CDR3: CASSQEGSFRDRGGNEQFF
DNA: TGTGCCAGCAGCCAAGAGGGGAGCTTCCGAGACAGGGGTGGAAATGAGCAGTTCTTC

D: TRBD2
V: TRBV15
size: .
J: TRBJ2-2
CDR3: CATSRGEGTNTGELFF
DNA: TGTGCCACCAGCAGAGGGGAGGGGACGAACACCGGGGAGCTGTTTTTT

D: TRBD2
V: TRBV3-1/TRBV3-2
size: .
J: TRBJ2-3
CDR3: CASSRGLAGQTITDTQYF
DNA: TGTGCCAGCAGCCGGGGACTAGCGGGTCAGACAATCACAGATACGCAGTATTTT

D: TRBD1
V: TRBV5-1
size: .
J: TRBJ1-5
CDR3: CASSWTGSGNQPQHF
DNA: TGCGCCAGCAGCTGGACAGGGTCGGGCAATCAGCCCCAGCATTTT

D: TRBD1
V: TRBV24-1
size: .
J: TRBJ2-5
CDR3: CATSDLGQGLETQYF
DNA: TGTGCCACCAGTGACCTAGGACAGGGGCTAGAGACCCAGTACTTC

D: .
V: TRBV4-3
size: .
J: TRBJ1-1
CDR3: CASSRGGGDTEAFF
DNA: TGCGCCAGCAGCCGAGGTGGGGGAGACACTGAAGCTTTCTTT

D: .
V: TRBV27
size: .
J: TRBJ2-7
CDR3: CASSPDAGHYYEQYF
DNA: TGTGCCAGCAGTCCCGACGCGGGTCACTATTACGAGCAGTACTTC

D: .
V: TRBV15
size: .
J: TRBJ2-5
CDR3: CATSRARETQYF
DNA: TGTGCCACCAGCAGAGCTAGGGAGACCCAGTACTTC

D: TRBD2
V: TRBV10-3
size: .
J: TRBJ2-3
CDR3: CAIRTSGRVDTQYF
DNA: TGTGCCATTCGGACTAGCGGGAGGGTAGATACGCAGTATTTT

D: TRBD2
V: TRBV2
size: .
J: TRBJ2-1
CDR3: CASFERERNEQFF
DNA: TGTGCCAGCTTCGAGCGGGAGCGGAATGAGCAGTTCTTC

D: .
V: TRBV2
size: .
J: TRBJ1-1
CDR3: CASRDGQLNTEAFF
DNA: TGTGCCAGCAGGGATGGACAGTTGAACACTGAAGCTTTCTTT

D: .
V: TRBV29-1
size: .
J: TRBJ1-5
CDR3: CSVRTQGNNQPQHF
DNA: TGCAGCGTTCGGACTCAGGGCAACAATCAGCCCCAGCATTTT

D: TRBD1
V: TRBV7-2
size: few
J: TRBJ2-3
CDR3: CASSLVRGLTDTQYF
DNA: TGTGCCAGCAGCTTAGTCAGGGGGCTTACAGATACGCAGTATTTT

D: .
V: TRBV4-1
size: .
J: TRBJ2-4
CDR3: CASSQDAKNIQYF
DNA: TGCGCCAGCAGCCAAGACGCCAAAAACATTCAGTACTTC

D: .
V: TRBV3-1/TRBV3-2
size: .
J: TRBJ1-5
CDR3: CASSQGQIKGVQPQHF
DNA: TGTGCCAGCAGCCAAGGACAAATTAAGGGAGTCCAGCCCCAGCATTTT

D: .
V: TRBV18
size: .
J: TRBJ2-1
CDR3: CASSPLDRIGYNEQFF
DNA: TGTGCCAGCTCACCACTAGACAGGATAGGATACAATGAGCAGTTCTTC

D: TRBD1
V: TRBV3-1/TRBV3-2
size: .
J: TRBJ1-4
CDR3: CASSQVLTGRNEKLFF
DNA: TGTGCCAGCAGCCAGGTCCTGACAGGGAGAAATGAAAAACTGTTTTTT

D: .
V: TRBV15
size: .
J: TRBJ1-1
CDR3: CATSRVGTENTEAFF
DNA: TGTGCCACCAGCAGAGTGGGGACTGAGAACACTGAAGCTTTCTTT

D: .
V: TRBV10-3
size: .
J: TRBJ2-5
CDR3: CAISDPPADGQETQYF
DNA: TGTGCCATCAGTGACCCCCCGGCGGACGGACAAGAGACCCAGTACTTC

D: TRBD1
V: TRBV5-6
size: .
J: TRBJ1-6
CDR3: CASSWGQGLYNSPLHF
DNA: TGTGCCAGCAGCTGGGGACAGGGGCTATATAATTCACCCCTCCACTTT

D: .
V: TRBV6-5
size: .
J: TRBJ2-1
CDR3: CASSYSPNGNEQFF
DNA: TGTGCCAGCAGTTACTCCCCCAACGGGAATGAGCAGTTCTTC

D: .
V: TRBV30
size: .
J: TRBJ1-5
CDR3: CAWSGQISNQPQHF
DNA: TGTGCCTGGAGTGGACAGATTAGCAATCAGCCCCAGCATTTT

D: TRBD1
V: TRBV9
size: .
J: TRBJ1-1
CDR3: CASSGGGTVNTEAFF
DNA: TGTGCCAGCAGCGGAGGAGGGACAGTGAACACTGAAGCTTTCTTT

D: .
V: TRBV5-1
size: .
J: TRBJ2-2
CDR3: CASSLNGELFF
DNA: TGCGCCAGCAGCTTGAACGGGGAGCTGTTTTTT